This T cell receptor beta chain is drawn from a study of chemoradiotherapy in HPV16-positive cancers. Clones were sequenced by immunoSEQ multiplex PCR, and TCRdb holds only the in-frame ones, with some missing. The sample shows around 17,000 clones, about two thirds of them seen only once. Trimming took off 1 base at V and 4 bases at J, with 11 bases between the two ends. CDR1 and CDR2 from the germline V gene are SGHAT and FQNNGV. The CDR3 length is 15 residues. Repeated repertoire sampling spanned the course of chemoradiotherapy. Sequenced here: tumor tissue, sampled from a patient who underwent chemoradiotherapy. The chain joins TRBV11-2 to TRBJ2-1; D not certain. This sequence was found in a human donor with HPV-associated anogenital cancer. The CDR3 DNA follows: TGTGCCAGCAGCTTAGCTACCGGGTCTTACAATGAGCAGTTCTTC. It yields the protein CASSLATGSYNEQFF.